This T cell receptor (beta chain) was documented in a study of blood T cell repertoires in COVID-19 (dated by TCRdb to the early 2020s). About the study as a whole: Collaborator samples came from the United States, Italy and Spain and covered acute and convalescent phases of COVID-19. The material from the prospective study consisted of cDNA or gDNA derived from T cells, B-cell-depleted T cells, or PBMCs. The dataset comprised deeply sampled blood TCRbeta repertoires from subjects exposed to, actively infected with, or recovered from COVID-19. A freely available public database, intended as a resource for researchers studying the immune response to SARS-CoV-2, is where the repertoires were released. Samples were obtained from the ongoing ImmuneRACE study (first 160 participants) and from roughly 1,300 subjects provided by 6 global collaborators. A de-identified subject ID, COVID-19 status, age in years and sex were almost always included in the sample metadata. Where available, HLA class I and class II types were taken from metadata supplied by the sample provider and were not determined by assay-based typing. General findings and caveats noted by the study authors: Clinical and demographic metadata were provided uncurated, with the amount varying by source and participant.

With regard to this clone: No cognate antigen has been identified for it. Base-call qualities are not available, and no considerably larger clone is one nucleotide away.

As encoded in the germline V gene, CDR1 is LGHNA while CDR2 is YSLEER. Counted from cysteine to phenylalanine, this CDR3 has 14 amino acids. CDR3 DNA only is kept here, 42 bases in frame from base 1. The junction shows trimming of 4 bases on V and 8 bases on J, plus 14 bases between the germline ends. Samples from volunteer blood donors who had recovered from COVID-19 were contributed by a second Seattle source. Whole blood was collected in K2EDTA tubes by collaborating institutions according to the institutions' own protocols. Collaborator samples were shipped for TCRbeta analysis as frozen whole blood, isolated PBMCs, or DNA extracted from either sample type. The immunoSEQ Assay, a bias-controlled multiplex PCR, was used to amplify TCRbeta CDR3 regions from genomic DNA. From the authors' description of their analysis: The number of nucleated cells in each sample was estimated from the amplification of reference gene primers within the assay. Sequence reads were collapsed and filtered to measure the absolute abundance of every unique TCRbeta CDR3 rearrangement. For each sample, productive Simpson clonality was calculated as the square root of Simpson's diversity index over productive rearrangements. TCRdb took this table from immuneACCESS and kept in-frame rearrangements with V and J called. Such tables lack part of the clones; where checked against another copy, unresolved V genes explain under half of the gap, and the rest is unexplained. V, J and clone size are taken as reported in that table, and D and trimming were inferred from the DNA itself. The sample records fewer than 450,000 clones, around nine tenths of which are singletons. 2.5% to 4% of the sample rests with the top ten.

The chain couples TRBV4-3 to TRBJ2-2; TRBD1 is a possible D gene, resting on 5 matching bases. The clonotype originates from a woman younger than 30 who had recovered from COVID-19. Sequenced material: peripheral blood. The DNA sequence reads TGCGCCAGCAGCCCCCGTCCAGGGTCGGGGGAGCTGTTTTTT. The resulting protein is CASSPRPGSGELFF.